The sequence of this T cell receptor (beta chain) was determined in a study of blood T cell repertoires in COVID-19. Overall study context: Collection of acute and convalescent COVID-19 samples took place in the United States, Italy and Spain. Sources were T cells, B-cell-depleted T cells, or PBMCs; the material itself was cDNA or gDNA.

In its sample, this clone was seen a few times. V was pared by 5 bases and J by 6 bases, with 8 bases of the junction left unmatched. CDR3 length: 15 amino acids. Germline values: CDR1 SGHVS, CDR2 FQNEAQ. Original handling: Nucleated cell counts were estimated from reference gene primer amplification. Only in-frame clones appear in the TCRdb table, and some are missing; sequencing was by immunoSEQ multiplex PCR. V, J and clone size are those of that table, while D and trimming were read from the DNA. Of about 120,000 clones listed, approximately 70% are singletons. The chain links TRBV7-8 to TRBJ1-3, with 9 nucleotides matching TRBD1. The sequenced sample was peripheral blood. This receptor was identified in a woman aged 70 to 79 with acute or convalescent COVID-19. Here the CDR3 reads CASSARDRALNTIYF. DNA of the CDR3: TGTGCCAGCAGCGCAAGGGACAGGGCATTAAACACCATATATTTT.